The next 31 T cell receptor beta chains were all read from a single sample in a study of blood T cells in healthy people across ages. Primed by a sample-barcoded 5' primer and a J-beta primer mix, a second PCR proceeded for 7 to 11 cycles. MiXCR, run by TCRdb on the 5' RACE reads, gives a single entry per CDR3 protein. The data hold hundreds of thousands of distinct CDR3 sequences, with roughly 21% observed a single time. The sample consisted of blood. The source is a man aged 65 to 85 in good health.

The V call is TRBV9, the J call TRBJ2-5, with 7 nucleotides matching TRBD1. CDR1 SGDLS and CDR2 YYNGEE come from the germline V gene. The ends lost 3 bases at V and 4 bases at J; junction bases unmatched: 3. The length of the CDR3 is 13 residues. The CDR3, as DNA: TGTGCCAGCAGCGCCCGACAGGGAGAGACCCAGTACTTC. It encodes CASSARQGETQYF.

The chain links TRBV5-5 to TRBJ2-1; 11 nucleotides match TRBD1. Germline assignment: CDR1 SGHKS and CDR2 YYEKEE (reference sequence). The CDR3 has 15 residues. With V trimmed by 5 bases and J by 9 bases, 10 bases remained unmatched. CDR3 coding DNA: TGTGCCAGCAGACATGCCGGGACAGGGGGGATTGAGCAGTTCTTC. Its protein product is CASRHAGTGGIEQFF. Using reference TRBV5-5 and TRBJ2-1 for the parts outside the CDR3, the full variable domain is DAGVTQSPTHLIKTRGQQVTLRCSPISGHKSVSWYQQVLGQGPQFIFQYYEKEERGRGNFPDRFSARQFPNYSSELNVNALLLGDSALYLCASRHAGTGGIEQFFGPGTRLTVL.

The chain uses TRBV11-2 and TRBJ2-5; D not certain. The germline V gene has CDR1 SGHAT and CDR2 FQNNGV. CDR3 length equals 16 residues. Deletions cut 0 bases from V and 5 bases from J, with 16 bases between. As DNA, the CDR3 is TGTGCCAGCAGCTTAGAACTAAGTTCTCTTTGGGAGACCCAGTACTTC. Its translation: CASSLELSSLWETQYF.

This clonotype appeared a few times. The genes are TRBV2 and TRBJ2-5, with D perhaps TRBD1 or TRBD2 (5 bases each). The CDR3 has 13 residues. Trimming left V 4 bases short and J 4 bases short, with 10 bases between. Germline CDR1 and CDR2: SNHLY and FYNNEI. In nucleotides, the CDR3 is TGTGCCAGCAGTGGGGGACGGGGAGAGACCCAGTACTTC. Amino acid sequence: CASSGGRGETQYF.

This clonotype was seen ten or more times. The chain links TRBV6-6 to TRBJ2-7; D gene uncertain. Germline V gives CDR1 MNHNY, CDR2 SVGAGI (reference sequence). The CDR3 spans 14 residues. V lost 2 bases, J lost 1 base, and 9 bases lay in between. The CDR3, as DNA: TGTGCCAGCAGTTACCTTGGGATTTCCTACGAGCAGTACTTC. Amino acid sequence: CASSYLGISYEQYF.

The chain couples TRBV5-1 to TRBJ2-2; 13 positions agree with TRBD2. CDR3 size: 18 residues. V was pared by 4 bases and J by 0 bases, with 6 bases of the junction left unmatched. The germline gives CDR1 SGHRS, CDR2 YFSETQ. In DNA form, the CDR3 reads TGCGCCAGCAGCGGGGGACTAGCGGGGAGAGCGAACACCGGGGAGCTGTTTTTT. Protein: CASSGGLAGRANTGELFF.

V is TRBV28 and J is TRBJ2-5; TRBD2 matches 8 bases. Gene TRBJ2-7 matches the end of the DNA better, so the J call may be wrong. This CDR3 contains 13 residues. The germline gives CDR1 MDHEN, CDR2 SYDVKM. This CDR3 reads CASTGGRTYEQYF. In nucleotides, the CDR3 is TGTGCCAGCACAGGCGGGAGGACCTACGAGCAGTACTTC.

The J gene is TRBJ2-3, the V gene TRBV6-2 or TRBV6-3, with D possibly matching TRBD2 (5 bases). Looked up from germline, CDR1 is MNHEY and CDR2 is SVGEGT. The ends were cut back, 8 bases at V and 2 bases at J, with 20 bases in the middle. The CDR3 contains 16 residues. This CDR3 is CASAGGHSSSTDTQYF. Written as DNA, the CDR3 is TGTGCCAGCGCTGGAGGTCATAGCAGCTCCACAGATACGCAGTATTTT.

The CDR3 sequence: CASSSTGWNQPQHF. The DNA of the CDR3 is TGTGCCAGCAGTTCGACAGGGTGGAATCAGCCCCAGCATTTT. This chain links TRBV6-5 with TRBJ1-5; 7 bases agree with TRBD1. Germline lookup yields CDR1 MNHEY and CDR2 SVGAGI. The CDR3 spans 14 residues. The V gene end was trimmed by 4 bases and the J gene end by 4 bases; junction bases not matched to a gene: 4.

In this sample, this clonotype turned up a few times. This chain connects TRBV6-5 to TRBJ2-3; 9 bases map to TRBD2. The CDR3 covers 14 residues. V shed 7 bases and J 6 bases; nucleotides not matched to a gene: 8. The germline V gene encodes CDR1 MNHEY and CDR2 SVGAGI. The CDR3 bases are TGTGCCAGCAAAGCGGGAGGTTTTGGCGATACGCAGTATTTT. Translated: CASKAGGFGDTQYF.

This clonotype was counted between two and nine times. The genes are TRBV6-2 or TRBV6-3 and TRBJ2-2; D not certain. V shed 4 bases and J shed 5 bases, with 11 bases lying between them. From germline, CDR1 is MNHEY and CDR2 SVGEGT. The CDR3 has 14 residues. CDR3 amino acids: CASSLTYSTGELFF. CDR3 in DNA: TGTGCCAGCAGTTTAACTTATTCTACCGGGGAGCTGTTTTTT.

Only a few counts were recorded for this clonotype. The chain employs TRBV27 and TRBJ2-1; the match to TRBD2 covers 13 bases. The V gene end was trimmed by 4 bases and the J gene end by 5 bases; junction bases not matched to a gene: 5. This CDR3 has 16 residues. In germline, CDR1 is MNHEY, CDR2 SMNVEV (reference sequence). The CDR3 DNA reads as TGTGCCAGCAGTTACACCGGACTAGCGGGGGACAATGAGCAGTTCTTC. Residues: CASSYTGLAGDNEQFF.

This clonotype was counted between two and nine times. The V gene is TRBV12-3 or TRBV12-4, the J gene TRBJ2-1, with a weak D call TRBD2 (7 bases). The length of the CDR3 is 12 residues. Trimming removed 3 bases at V and 9 bases at J, with 9 bases between. The CDR3 is CASSLGGGEQFF. CDR3 nucleotides: TGTGCCAGCAGTTTGGGAGGGGGTGAGCAGTTCTTC.

This clonotype was recorded many times. The chain carries TRBV20-1 and TRBJ2-7, with TRBD1 matching 10 bases. V trimming: 5 bases; J trimming: 4 bases; junction bases outside the gene matches: 5. The CDR3 extends over 13 amino acids. The germline CDR1 and CDR2 sequences are DFQATT and SNEGSKA (reference sequence). CDR3 DNA: TGCAGTGCTGCCGGGACAGGGGTATACGAGCAGTACTTC. It specifies CSAAGTGVYEQYF.

This chain connects TRBV4-3 to TRBJ2-2; 9 bases agree with TRBD1. In germline, CDR1 is LGHNA, CDR2 YSLEER. Trimming cost V 0 bases and J 6 bases; bases outside gene matches: 8. The CDR3 covers 17 residues. The CDR3 region is CASSQDTGGAGPGELFF. The CDR3 DNA is TGCGCCAGCAGCCAAGATACAGGGGGCGCAGGCCCCGGGGAGCTGTTTTTT.

This sequence joins TRBV6-6 and TRBJ1-4; 9 nucleotides align to TRBD1. This CDR3 is 13 amino acids long. Trimming removed 6 bases from V and 10 bases from J; junction bases left unmatched: 6. The V gene's germline CDR1 is MNHNY and CDR2 SVGAGI (reference sequence). The CDR3 region is CASREQGAGKLFF. The CDR3 DNA reads TGTGCCAGCAGAGAACAGGGGGCTGGAAAACTGTTTTTT.

In its sample, this clonotype was seen a few times. The gene calls are TRBV7-9 and TRBJ2-5; 8 bases agree with TRBD2. Looked up from germline, CDR1 is SEHNR and CDR2 is FQNEAQ (reference sequence). The CDR3 is made up of 13 amino acids. V shed 5 bases and J 4 bases; nucleotides not matched to a gene: 3. In DNA form, the CDR3 reads TGTGCCAGCAGCAGACTAGCGCCAGAGACCCAGTACTTC. It translates to CASSRLAPETQYF.

This clonotype was seen a few times. The chain has TRBV6-6 and TRBJ2-2; D possibly matches TRBD1 or TRBD2 (5 bases each). The germline V gene has CDR1 MNHNY and CDR2 SVGAGI (reference sequence). The CDR3 runs to 15 residues. The V gene lost 2 bases and the J gene lost 2 bases, with 9 bases spanning the gap. CDR3 DNA: TGTGCCAGCAGTTACCCGGGGCCTAACACCGGGGAGCTGTTTTTT. Its translation: CASSYPGPNTGELFF.

The rearrangement uses TRBV7-9 and TRBJ1-4, with TRBD1 matching 7 bases. The CDR3 spans 15 residues. J gave up 6 bases and V 2 bases, and 6 bases lay outside the gene matches. Germline assignment: CDR1 SEHNR and CDR2 FQNEAQ (reference sequence). CDR3 nucleotide sequence: TGTGCCAGCAGCTTACTAGCAGGGGGGCATGAAAAACTGTTTTTT. Encoded protein: CASSLLAGGHEKLFF. The entire variable domain, with the rest obtained from reference TRBV7-9 and TRBJ1-4, is as follows: DTGVSQNPRHKITKRGQNVTFRCDPISEHNRLYWYRQTLGQGPEFLTYFQNEAQLEKSRLLSDRFSAERPKGSFSTLEIQRTEQGDSAMYLCASSLLAGGHEKLFFGSGTQLSVL.

The sample holds many counts of this clonotype. This chain uses TRBV29-1 with TRBJ1-4, with D possibly being TRBD1 (5 bases). Germline V lookup: CDR1 SQVTM, CDR2 ANQGSEA. Trimming stripped 3 bases from V and 8 bases from J, with 13 bases between. CDR3 length: 13 amino acids. The CDR3 sequence is CSVERGRGEKLFF. The CDR3, as DNA: TGCAGCGTTGAGAGAGGGAGGGGCGAAAAACTGTTTTTT.

Points on this clonotype: This sequence may be a read error, since a much larger clone differs from it by one base. This sequence joins TRBV29-1 and TRBJ2-5; 9 nucleotides line up with TRBD2. Germline CDR1 SQVTM, CDR2 ANQGSEA. The CDR3 totals 15 residues. The chain's CDR3 is CSVGGGRAESNERFF. The CDR3, as DNA: TGCAGCGTTGGGGGCGGGAGGGCAGAGAGCAATGAGCGGTTCTTC.

The rearrangement links TRBV6-2 or TRBV6-3 to TRBJ2-7; D not resolved. V was trimmed by 7 bases and J by 2 bases, leaving 9 bases between them. The CDR3 covers 12 residues. CDR1 and CDR2 (germline): MNHEY, SVGEGT. DNA for the CDR3: TGTGCCAGCAAGGGTTACACCTACGAGCAGTACTTC. Protein: CASKGYTYEQYF.

Here the CDR3 reads CASSELGAGGEETQYF. CDR3 bases: TGTGCCAGCAGTGAATTGGGGGCAGGGGGCGAAGAGACCCAGTACTTC. The chain uses TRBV25-1 and TRBJ2-5; TRBD1 aligns across 8 bases. The CDR3 length is 16 residues. Trimming cost V 1 base and J 3 bases; bases outside gene matches: 7. Germline V gene data show CDR1 as MGHDK and CDR2 as SYGVNS.

On this clonotype itself: An end of the junction does not agree with germline; a read error may underlie this. The chain joins TRBV14 to TRBJ2-5, with D unclear. There are 12 residues in the CDR3. Germline lookup yields CDR1 SGHDN and CDR2 FVKESK. Here the CDR3 reads CASSPDVGRINF. CDR3 DNA: TGTGCCAGCAGCCCTGATGTCGGGCGGATCAACTTC.

This clonotype was seen only a few times. V gene TRBV4-2 combines with J gene TRBJ1-2, with D possibly TRBD1 on 6 matching bases. V was trimmed by 0 bases and J by 4 bases, leaving 12 bases between them. CDR1 LGHNA and CDR2 YNFKEQ come from the germline V gene. The CDR3 has 15 residues. As DNA, the CDR3 is TGTGCCAGCAGCCAAGAGCCGACAGGAGCCTATGGCTACACCTTC. Encoded protein: CASSQEPTGAYGYTF.

In this sample, this clonotype turned up a few times. The CDR3 sequence is CASSLRRLERDNYNEQFF. The DNA of the CDR3 is TGTGCCAGCAGCTTAAGGAGACTAGAGCGGGATAACTACAATGAGCAGTTCTTC. The chain has TRBV7-6 and TRBJ2-1, with 7 bases aligning to TRBD2. Trimming at V came to 2 bases and at J to 3 bases, leaving 13 bases not matched to a gene. The CDR3 sequence is 18 residues long. CDR1 is SGHVS and CDR2 is FNYEAQ in the germline V gene.

This clonotype was seen many times. This sequence joins TRBV28 and TRBJ2-5; TRBD1 agrees at 9 bases. The CDR3 is 14 amino acids. From germline, CDR1 is MDHEN and CDR2 SYDVKM. Trimming removed 3 bases from V and 5 bases from J; junction bases left unmatched: 4. In nucleotides, the CDR3 is TGTGCCAGCAGTTTCCCCGGACAGGGGGAGACCCAGTACTTC. Translation gives CASSFPGQGETQYF. The variable domain in full, with the rest retrieved from reference TRBV28 and TRBJ2-5, is DVKVTQSSRYLVKRTGEKVFLECVQDMDHENMFWYRQDPGLGLRLIYFSYDVKMKEKGDIPEGYSVSREKKERFSLILESASTNQTSMYLCASSFPGQGETQYFGPGTRLLVL.

The chain combines TRBV10-3 with TRBJ2-7, with TRBD2 matching over 10 bases. The CDR3 sequence is 16 residues long. Germline values: CDR1 ENHRY, CDR2 SYGVKD. Trimming cost V 2 bases and J 0 bases; bases outside gene matches: 4. Here the CDR3 DNA reads TGTGCCATCAGTGAGGATCTAGCGGGAGCCTCCTACGAGCAGTACTTC. Protein: CAISEDLAGASYEQYF.

This chain joins TRBV12-3 or TRBV12-4 and TRBJ1-5; TRBD1 matches 7 bases. The CDR3 has 14 residues. V shed 11 bases and J 9 bases; nucleotides not matched to a gene: 16. The CDR3 coding sequence is TGTGCCGGCAATTTAGCAGGGGGGAATACGCCCCAGCATTTT. Translation gives CAGNLAGGNTPQHF.

Remarks on this clonotype: With a much larger clone just one base away, this may be a read error. V usage is TRBV29-1 and J usage is TRBJ2-1, with D possibly TRBD2 on 6 matching bases. The end of the DNA aligns better with TRBJ2-5, so the J call may be wrong. Germline loops: CDR1 SQVTM, CDR2 ANQGSEA. CDR3 length: 13 residues. The CDR3 sequence: CSVEGSGGLTQYF. In DNA form, the CDR3 reads TGCAGCGTTGAAGGTAGTGGAGGGTTGACCCAGTACTTC.

The V call is TRBV12-3 or TRBV12-4, the J call TRBJ2-2; 10 nucleotides align to TRBD2. The CDR3 contains 17 residues. Unmatched junction bases numbered 12, after V lost 6 bases and J lost 5 bases. CDR3 region: CASSPSAGGPGTGELFF. Written as DNA, the CDR3 is TGTGCCAGCAGCCCCTCAGCGGGAGGGCCCGGTACCGGGGAGCTGTTTTTT.